This TCR beta chain was profiled in a study of blood T cell repertoires in COVID-19. Study information: Italy, Spain and the United States were the sources of the convalescent and acute COVID-19 samples. PBMCs, B-cell-depleted T cells, or T cells provided the cDNA or gDNA that made up the material.

Original processing methods: For nucleated cells, counts were estimated from reference gene primer amplification. Only in-frame clones appear in the TCRdb table, and some are missing; sequencing was by immunoSEQ multiplex PCR. V, J and clone size are taken as reported in that table, and D and trimming were inferred from the DNA itself. This sample has 80,000 or so clones, with roughly nine tenths found just once. This clone has a single count. Sequenced material: peripheral blood. The receptor comes from a man aged 45-60 years with acute or convalescent COVID-19.

The CDR3 DNA sequence: TGTGCCAGTAGTGGAACAGGGGTTGGTGGCACAGATACGCAGTATTTT. This codes for CASSGTGVGGTDTQYF. This chain uses TRBV19 with TRBJ2-3, with 7 bases aligning to TRBD1. The V and J ends lost 5 bases and 1 base, in that order; junction bases with no gene match: 9. Germline V gene lookup returns CDR1 LNHDA and CDR2 SQIVND (reference sequence). The CDR3 spans 16 residues.